The next 30 T cell receptor beta chains were all read from a single sample in a study of blood T cells in healthy people across ages. Through a sample-barcoded 5' primer and a J-beta primer mix, a second PCR was run for roughly 7 to 11 cycles. MiXCR, applied by TCRdb to the 5' RACE reads, yields one record per CDR3 protein. This table holds approximately 320,000 distinct CDR3 sequences, around 29% found once. Sequenced input: blood. These receptors all come from a woman in her 70s in good health.

Concerning this clonotype: The conserved closing phenylalanine or tryptophan is absent in this CDR3, likely reflecting a read error. The chain carries TRBV20-1 and TRBJ2-7; 10 bases agree with TRBD2. This CDR3 region has 15 residues. Germline V gene lookup returns CDR1 DFQATT and CDR2 SNEGSKA (reference sequence). Losses at the gene ends were 0 bases for V and 1 base for J; bases not matched to a gene: 3. CDR3 protein: CSAREVTSGSYEQYL. The CDR3 DNA follows: TGCAGTGCTAGAGAGGTGACTAGCGGGTCCTACGAGCAGTACCTC.

This clonotype showed up many times. This sequence joins TRBV29-1 and TRBJ2-5, with D perhaps assigned TRBD1 or TRBD2 (6 bases each). Germline V CDR1 and CDR2: SQVTM, ANQGSEA. Trimming removed 7 bases at V and 4 bases at J, with 10 bases between. The CDR3 runs 11 residues. The chain's CDR3 is CSAGAGETQYF. Written as DNA, the CDR3 is TGCAGCGCGGGGGCGGGAGAGACCCAGTACTTC.

This clonotype was seen more than once but under ten times. As DNA, the CDR3 is TGTGCCAGCAGTCAACGGGGGACGGAGACCCAGTACTTC. Amino acids: CASSQRGTETQYF. The J gene is TRBJ2-5, the V gene TRBV6-2 or TRBV6-3; D is possibly TRBD2 (6 bases). Germline V lookup: CDR1 MNHEY, CDR2 SVGEGT. This CDR3 region has 13 residues. Trimming cost V 5 bases and J 5 bases, with 12 bases left between them.

This clonotype is a singleton in its sample. This chain connects TRBV9 to TRBJ1-5; D is unclear. Germline-derived CDR1 and CDR2 are SGDLS and YYNGEE. With 0 bases removed from V and 3 bases from J, the gap between germline ends came to 7 bases. This CDR3 has 14 amino acids. The CDR3 spells CASSVGGTNQPQHF. CDR3 in DNA: TGTGCCAGCAGCGTAGGAGGTACCAATCAGCCCCAGCATTTT.

The V and J genes are TRBV28 and TRBJ2-7, with TRBD2 as a possible D gene (5 bases). Trimming took 6 bases from V and 5 from J, leaving 11 bases between them. The CDR3 totals 12 residues. Germline V lookup: CDR1 MDHEN, CDR2 SYDVKM. CDR3 sequence: CASRPSPNEQYF. Written as DNA, the CDR3 is TGTGCCAGCAGGCCTAGCCCCAACGAGCAGTACTTC.

The gene calls are TRBV24-1 and TRBJ2-5; perhaps TRBD1 as D (6 bases). Germline CDR1 is KGHDR and CDR2 is SFDVKD. This CDR3 comprises 13 residues. Trimming stripped 9 bases from V and 9 bases from J, with 19 bases between. The CDR3 loop is CATQGDTPMAQYF. In nucleotides, the CDR3 is TGTGCCACCCAAGGGGACACCCCAATGGCCCAGTACTTC.

This clonotype was observed a few times. J is TRBJ1-1 and V is TRBV20-1, with TRBD1 identical over 7 bases. The trim removed 1 base at V and 4 bases at J, leaving 12 bases unmatched. The V gene's germline CDR1 is DFQATT and CDR2 SNEGSKA (reference sequence). This CDR3 has 16 amino acids. CDR3 bases: TGCAGTGCTAGAGGGGGCTTAGGGGGCTATGGCACTGAAGCTTTCTTT. This codes for CSARGGLGGYGTEAFF.

The chain couples TRBV27 to TRBJ2-7, with D unresolved. The CDR3 totals 14 residues. The germline V gene has CDR1 MNHEY and CDR2 SMNVEV (reference sequence). The V end lost 4 bases, the J end lost 3 bases, and 13 bases lay between the germline ends. CDR3: CASSSSGAFYEQYF. Here the CDR3 DNA reads TGTGCCAGCAGTTCGTCCGGAGCCTTCTACGAGCAGTACTTC.

The sample holds a few counts of this clonotype. The chain is built from TRBV7-9 and TRBJ2-1; D is possibly TRBD2 (6 bases). The germline V and J ends were trimmed by 3 bases and 4 bases, with 13 bases remaining between them. Germline-derived CDR1 and CDR2 are SEHNR and FQNEAQ (reference sequence). The CDR3 sequence is 15 residues long. The CDR3 loop is CASSFSGAVYNEQFF. The CDR3 coding sequence is TGTGCCAGCAGCTTTAGCGGAGCCGTATACAATGAGCAGTTCTTC.

In this sample, this clonotype turned up many times. This sequence joins TRBV7-8 and TRBJ2-6, with 13 nucleotides matching TRBD2. Germline V gene sequence: CDR1 SGHVS, CDR2 FQNEAQ. This CDR3 is built from 19 residues. V trimming: 1 base; J trimming: 4 bases; junction bases outside the gene matches: 7. This CDR3 reads CASSLGLLAGGTGANVLTF. The CDR3 DNA follows: TGTGCCAGCAGCTTAGGCTTACTAGCGGGAGGGACCGGGGCCAACGTCCTGACTTTC.

The chain is built from TRBV6-6 and TRBJ2-1; 7 bases agree with TRBD1. V gave up 6 bases and J gave up 7 bases; unmatched junction bases: 3. The CDR3 runs to 12 residues. The germline V gene has CDR1 MNHNY and CDR2 SVGAGI (reference sequence). As DNA, the CDR3 is TGTGCCAGCAGAAAACAGGGGAATGAGCAGTTCTTC. Translation: CASRKQGNEQFF.

This clonotype turned up a few times. The chain links TRBV18 to TRBJ2-1; 7 positions agree with TRBD2. Germline CDR1 is KGHSH and CDR2 is LQKENI. After removal of 2 bases from V and 16 bases from J, the junction contained 8 bases not matched to a gene. This CDR3 is built from 12 residues. Here the CDR3 reads CASSPDQREIFF. The CDR3 nucleotides read TGTGCCAGCTCACCAGATCAGCGGGAAATTTTCTTC.

This rearrangement joins TRBV3-1 to TRBJ1-2; a possible D gene is TRBD1 (6 bases). The CDR3 extends over 13 amino acids. Trimming left V 5 bases short and J 8 bases short, with 15 bases between. Germline CDR1 is LGHDT and CDR2 is YNNKEL (reference sequence). The CDR3 DNA is TGTGCCAGCAGCACGCCGACAGGATACGGCTACACCTTC. This translates into CASSTPTGYGYTF. The whole variable domain, remainder taken from reference TRBV3-1 and TRBJ1-2, is DTAVSQTPKYLVTQMGNDKSIKCEQNLGHDTMYWYKQDSKKFLKIMFSYNNKELIINETVPNRFSPKSPDKAHLNLHINSLELGDSAVYFCASSTPTGYGYTFGSGTRLTVV.

There are a few counts of this clonotype. This chain links TRBV18 with TRBJ2-3, with TRBD2 identical over 13 bases. This CDR3 is 17 amino acids long. The V and J ends lost 0 bases and 0 bases, in that order; junction bases with no gene match: 0. Per germline, CDR1 KGHSH and CDR2 LQKENI. The CDR3 reads CASSPPGLAGSTDTQYF. CDR3 coding DNA: TGTGCCAGCTCACCACCGGGACTAGCGGGAAGCACAGATACGCAGTATTTT. The full variable domain, with the rest looked up from reference TRBV18 and TRBJ2-3, is NAGVMQNPRHLVRRRGQEARLRCSPMKGHSHVYWYRQLPEEGLKFMVYLQKENIIDESGMPKERFSAEFPKEGPSILRIQQVVRGDSAAYFCASSPPGLAGSTDTQYFGPGTRLTVL.

Only a few counts were recorded for this clonotype. This chain links TRBV7-9 with TRBJ1-6; 8 nucleotides align to TRBD1. CDR3 length equals 15 residues. Trimming at V came to 2 bases and at J to 6 bases, leaving 3 bases not matched to a gene. The germline CDR1 and CDR2 sequences are SEHNR and FQNEAQ (reference sequence). The CDR3 region is CASSLFQGANSPLHF. The CDR3 DNA reads as TGTGCCAGCAGCTTATTTCAGGGGGCTAATTCACCCCTCCACTTT.

This clonotype was detected a few times. The rearrangement joins TRBV5-1 to TRBJ1-5, with unresolved D. The CDR3 is 13 amino acids. Trimming left V 4 bases short and J 4 bases short, with 9 bases between. Looked up from germline, CDR1 is SGHRS and CDR2 is YFSETQ. In nucleotides, the CDR3 is TGCGCCAGCAGCAACCAACCTAATCAGCCCCAGCATTTT. Amino acids: CASSNQPNQPQHF.

The chain links TRBV15 to TRBJ1-2; TRBD1 matches at 7 bases. The trim removed 1 base at V and 3 bases at J, leaving 2 bases unmatched. The CDR3 contains 14 residues. Looked up from germline, CDR1 is LNHNV and CDR2 is YYDKDF (reference sequence). The CDR3 coding sequence is TGTGCCACCAGCAGAGGAGACAGGGACTATGGCTACACCTTC. Its protein product is CATSRGDRDYGYTF.

The V and J genes are TRBV7-2 and TRBJ1-6, with D perhaps TRBD1 (6 bases). V was clipped by 2 bases and J by 7 bases, with 12 bases between them. The CDR3 covers 15 residues. Germline V lookup: CDR1 SGHTA, CDR2 FQGNSA. The CDR3 DNA reads TGTGCCAGCAGCTTAAATCAGGGGTTGAATTCACCCCTCCACTTT. Its translation is CASSLNQGLNSPLHF.

A remark on this clonotype: At one end the junction does not follow the germline gene, possibly because of a read error. This chain joins TRBV6-2 or TRBV6-3 and TRBJ2-7; 7 positions match TRBD2. From germline, CDR1 is MNHEY and CDR2 SVGEGT. This CDR3 is 14 amino acids long. CDR3 amino acids: CASIKGGSSYELYF. Here the CDR3 DNA reads TGTGCCAGCATCAAGGGCGGGAGCTCCTACGAGCTGTACTTC.

The J gene is TRBJ1-2, the V gene TRBV15; no firm D call. CDR1 is LNHNV and CDR2 is YYDKDF in the germline V gene (reference sequence). Trimming took off 0 bases at V and 4 bases at J, with 15 bases between the two ends. The CDR3 runs 16 residues. CDR3 nucleotides: TGTGCCACCAGCAGAGATGGGCCCACAGATCCCTATGGCTACACCTTC. It codes for CATSRDGPTDPYGYTF.

This clonotype was counted many times. The chain uses TRBV29-1 and TRBJ2-4, with D perhaps TRBD2 (5 bases). V gave up 4 bases and J gave up 7 bases, with 17 bases separating them. The CDR3 is 14 residues long. In germline, CDR1 is SQVTM, CDR2 ANQGSEA. The CDR3 DNA follows: TGCAGCGTTGGTTGGAGCCCAAGGGAGAACATTCAGTACTTC. This translates into CSVGWSPRENIQYF.

The chain carries TRBV7-9 and TRBJ2-3, with a possible D match to TRBD1 (6 bases). The V gene lost 4 bases and the J gene lost 0 bases, with 8 bases spanning the gap. Per germline, CDR1 SEHNR and CDR2 FQNEAQ (reference sequence). CDR3 length equals 14 residues. DNA for the CDR3: TGTGCCAGCAGCTCCACAGGGAGCACAGATACGCAGTATTTT. It codes for CASSSTGSTDTQYF.

The rearrangement links TRBV6-2 or TRBV6-3 to TRBJ2-3, with 7 bases matching TRBD2. V lost 6 bases to trimming and J lost 3 bases; unmatched junction nucleotides: 9. The germline V gene encodes CDR1 MNHEY and CDR2 SVGEGT. CDR3 size: 15 residues. The CDR3 sequence: CASRTIGRVTDTQYF. CDR3 nucleotides: TGTGCCAGCAGGACGATAGGGAGGGTGACAGATACGCAGTATTTT.

This clonotype was observed a handful of times. The chain is built from TRBV20-1 and TRBJ2-1; TRBD2 agrees at 9 bases. Germline V gene sequence: CDR1 DFQATT, CDR2 SNEGSKA (reference sequence). Unmatched junction bases numbered 12, after V lost 5 bases and J lost 7 bases. The CDR3 runs to 15 residues. CDR3 nucleotides: TGCAGTGCTCACCCTGGGGCGGGAGGGAGTAATGAGCAGTTCTTC. Its protein product is CSAHPGAGGSNEQFF.

A few counts support this clonotype. The genes are TRBV28 and TRBJ2-6; D remains ambiguous. The length of the CDR3 is 16 residues. Trimming left V 3 bases short and J 0 bases short, with 9 bases between. From germline, CDR1 is MDHEN and CDR2 SYDVKM. Here the CDR3 reads CASSLGGNSGANVLTF. The CDR3 bases are TGTGCCAGCAGTTTGGGCGGAAACTCTGGGGCCAACGTCCTGACTTTC.

At least ten counts were recorded for this clonotype. The chain is built from TRBV6-1 and TRBJ2-7; D possibly corresponds to TRBD1 (5 bases). CDR1 is MNHNS, CDR2 SASEGT, per germline. Trimming removed 10 bases at V and 1 base at J, with 11 bases between. CDR3 length: 12 amino acids. The CDR3 region is CATLTASYEQYF. In nucleotides, the CDR3 is TGTGCCACCCTGACAGCATCCTACGAGCAGTACTTC.

There are a few counts of this clonotype. V usage is TRBV12-3 or TRBV12-4 and J usage is TRBJ2-5, with 11 bases matching TRBD2. The better agreement between TRBJ2-7 and the DNA end casts doubt on the J call. The CDR3 loop spans 17 amino acids. The CDR3 DNA follows: TGTGCCAGCAGCCCTATGGGGCTAGCGGGAGGTCGGTCCGAGCAGTACTTC. It is translated as CASSPMGLAGGRSEQYF.

The chain combines TRBV9 with TRBJ2-1; D is ambiguous. This CDR3 contains 13 residues. Germline lookup yields CDR1 SGDLS and CDR2 YYNGEE. Between the trimmed V and J ends, which lost 0 bases and 9 bases, there was a span of 10 bases. CDR3: CASSVGSNPEQFF. CDR3 DNA sequence: TGTGCCAGCAGCGTAGGTTCTAATCCTGAGCAGTTCTTC.

This clonotype was detected a few times. The chain joins TRBV28 to TRBJ2-5; 10 positions match TRBD2. The J call is doubtful: the DNA matches TRBJ2-7 better. The CDR3 contains 16 residues. CDR1 MDHEN and CDR2 SYDVKM come from the germline V gene. The DNA of the CDR3 is TGTGCCAGCAACGAGCTAGCGGGAGAGGGTCCCTACGAGCAGTACTTC. Residues: CASNELAGEGPYEQYF.

As DNA, the CDR3 is TGTGCCGGCACCCCAGAAGGCCCGGAGACCCAGTACTTC. Its protein product is CAGTPEGPETQYF. This sequence joins TRBV12-3 or TRBV12-4 and TRBJ2-5, with D hard to call. Trimming took 11 bases from V and 5 from J, leaving 18 bases between them. The CDR3 is 13 amino acids.